The 11 T cell receptor beta chains listed next were all sequenced from one sample in a study of T cell repertoires in cytomegalovirus infection. From the reads, TCRdb called clonotypes with MiXCR, one entry per CDR3 protein. The top ten hold approximately 10% of the sample, which has about 360,000 distinct CDR3 sequences, around 18% seen once. The specimen sequenced was PBMCs. These receptors were collected from a human donor in good health (CMV status not recorded). Some clones in this sample may be carry-over from other donors' samples.

J is TRBJ2-1 and V is TRBV12-3 or TRBV12-4, with a tentative D call TRBD2 (5 bases). This CDR3 is built from 14 residues. Trimming removed 3 bases from V and 6 bases from J, with 12 bases in between. As DNA, the CDR3 is TGTGCCAGCAGTTTCGCCGGGGATAGCAATGAGCAGTTCTTC. This sequence encodes CASSFAGDSNEQFF.

The J gene is TRBJ2-7, the V gene TRBV18; a weak D match, TRBD2 (6 bases). CDR3 length: 16 residues. The V and J ends lost 6 bases and 4 bases respectively, with 22 bases between them. Germline V gene data show CDR1 as KGHSH and CDR2 as LQKENI. The chain's CDR3 is CASSQQGGVAPYEQYF. The CDR3 coding sequence is TGTGCCAGCTCCCAGCAGGGCGGGGTGGCCCCGTACGAGCAGTACTTC.

Of note for this clonotype: With a much larger clone just one base away, this may be a read error. The CDR3 DNA sequence: TGTGCCAGCACCCCCGGACTTAATAATGAAAAACTGTTTTTT. This gives the protein CASTPGLNNEKLFF. The V call is TRBV7-2, the J call TRBJ1-4; no clear D. CDR3 length: 14 residues. The V gene's germline CDR1 is SGHTA and CDR2 FQGNSA. V was trimmed by 7 bases and J by 4 bases, leaving 13 bases between them.

This chain joins TRBV20-1 and TRBJ2-5; D perhaps matches TRBD1 (6 bases). CDR3 length: 13 amino acids. The ends were cut back, 4 bases at V and 5 bases at J, with 14 bases in the middle. CDR1 and CDR2 from the germline V gene are DFQATT and SNEGSKA (reference sequence). CDR3 coding DNA: TGCAGTGCTAACAGGGTCGAGAGGGAGACCCAGTACTTC. Protein sequence: CSANRVERETQYF.

The CDR3 is CASSLPGEGAGGYTF. The CDR3 coding sequence is TGTGCCAGCAGTCTCCCTGGAGAGGGGGCAGGTGGCTACACCTTC. The chain recombines TRBV28 with TRBJ1-2, with 7 bases identical to TRBD1. Trimming cost V 5 bases and J 7 bases; bases outside gene matches: 13. The CDR3 has 15 amino acids. Germline CDR1 is MDHEN and CDR2 is SYDVKM.

This clonotype was found a few times. The chain recombines TRBV23-1 with TRBJ2-7; 7 positions match TRBD1. TRBV23-1 is flagged as an ORF with uncertain function. The CDR3 is 16 residues long. V gave up 2 bases and J gave up 4 bases; unmatched junction bases: 11. CDR3 loop: CASSQRRDSSCYEQYF. The CDR3 nucleotides are TGCGCCAGCAGTCAACGTAGGGACAGCTCATGTTACGAGCAGTACTTC.

This clonotype was counted at least ten times. The rearrangement joins TRBV7-2 to TRBJ2-7; TRBD2 agrees at 8 bases. V shed 0 bases and J 3 bases; nucleotides not matched to a gene: 4. This CDR3 comprises 15 residues. Per the germline V gene, CDR1 is SGHTA and CDR2 is FQGNSA. The CDR3 DNA reads TGTGCCAGCAGCTTAGCGGGCACTAGCGGCTACGAGCAGTACTTC. Protein: CASSLAGTSGYEQYF.

This clonotype came up many times. The chain links TRBV7-2 to TRBJ2-3; 9 bases are a match to TRBD2. Germline V gives CDR1 SGHTA, CDR2 FQGNSA. CDR3 length: 19 amino acids. With 4 bases clipped from V and 1 base from J, the junction kept 15 bases outside the gene matches. The CDR3 here is CASSSFPARRLAGTDTQYF. CDR3 bases: TGTGCCAGCAGCTCTTTCCCCGCCAGAAGACTAGCGGGCACAGATACGCAGTATTTT.

As concerns this clonotype: The junction shows a germline mismatch at one end, possibly a read error. This chain uses TRBV7-2 with TRBJ2-7, with a possible D match to TRBD2 (6 bases). The CDR3 spans 15 residues. Germline V gene lookup returns CDR1 SGHTA and CDR2 FQGNSA. CDR3 DNA sequence: TGTGCCAGCAGCACCAGTAGCGGTGGATCCTACGAGCTGTACTTC. Its protein product is CASSTSSGGSYELYF. The whole variable domain, remainder taken from reference TRBV7-2 and TRBJ2-7, is GAGVSQSPSNKVTEKGKDVELRCDPISGHTALYWYRQSLGQGLEFLIYFQGNSAPDKSGLPSDRFSAERTGGSVSTLTIQRTQQEDSAVYLCASSTSSGGSYELYFGPGTRLTVT.

The genes are TRBV6-1 and TRBJ1-6, with 7 bases identical to TRBD1. Germline loops: CDR1 MNHNS, CDR2 SASEGT. CDR3 length equals 16 residues. V shed 3 bases, J shed 4 bases, and the junction held 6 bases outside the gene matches. The CDR3 DNA sequence: TGTGCCAGCAGTGAGCGGCAGGGGGGATATAATTCACCCCTCCACTTT. Translated, it gives CASSERQGGYNSPLHF.

The chain recombines TRBV20-1 with TRBJ2-5, with 10 bases lining up with TRBD2. Per the germline V gene, CDR1 is DFQATT and CDR2 is SNEGSKA (reference sequence). The CDR3 loop spans 17 amino acids. Trimming removed 5 bases from V and 2 bases from J; junction bases left unmatched: 14. The CDR3 sequence is CSAQSPLSSGGQETQYF. The CDR3 bases are TGCAGTGCTCAATCCCCGTTAAGTAGCGGGGGGCAAGAGACCCAGTACTTC.